Listed below are T cell receptor beta chains from one sample, sequenced in a study of identical twins. TCRdb reprocessed the 5' RACE reads with MiXCR, giving one entry per CDR3 protein. This table has 300,000 to 350,000 distinct CDR3 sequences, 9% to 15% appearing once. The sample was also linked to a second study, of yellow fever vaccine responses in identical twins.

Specimen: CD8+ T cells sorted from blood. The receptors were gathered from a woman aged 18 to 35 in good health. Both conserved end residues are part of each CDR3. The D gene is left open where the match is weak. A row's size may be missing; if present it is once, few, many or a size class.

V gene	clone size	D gene	J gene	CDR3 protein	CDR3 DNA
TRBV9	.	.	TRBJ2-3	CASSDDGSSTDTQYF	TGTGCCAGCAGCGACGACGGCAGCTCCACAGATACGCAGTATTTT
TRBV11-2	few	.	TRBJ2-5	CASSRKGDFQETQYF	TGTGCCAGCAGCCGAAAAGGGGACTTCCAAGAGACCCAGTACTTC
TRBV28	.	TRBD2	TRBJ2-3	CASTGLADYTDTQYF	TGTGCCAGCACGGGACTAGCGGATTACACAGATACGCAGTATTTT
TRBV7-8	many	TRBD2	TRBJ2-7	CASSSGLANEQYF	TGTGCCAGCAGCTCGGGACTAGCGAACGAGCAGTACTTC
TRBV1	many	.	TRBJ2-5	CTSSTLWETQYF	TGCACCAGCAGCACCCTTTGGGAGACCCAGTACTTC
TRBV10-3	many	TRBD2	TRBJ2-5	CAISVQPGTRETQYF	TGTGCCATCAGTGTCCAACCCGGGACTAGAGAGACCCAGTACTTC
TRBV10-3	.	.	TRBJ1-1	CAISEGQRYPEAFF	TGTGCCATCAGTGAGGGACAGAGGTACCCTGAAGCTTTCTTT
TRBV28	.	TRBD2	TRBJ2-3	CASSLYSGGDADTQYF	TGTGCCAGCAGTCTTTATAGCGGGGGGGATGCAGATACGCAGTATTTT
TRBV12-3/TRBV12-4	many	TRBD1	TRBJ2-5	CASTSGQAQETQYF	TGTGCCAGCACCTCTGGACAGGCACAAGAGACCCAGTACTTC
TRBV14	many	.	TRBJ2-2	CASHEGQEVTGELFF	TGTGCCAGCCACGAAGGGCAGGAGGTCACCGGGGAGCTGTTTTTT
TRBV4-1	many	.	TRBJ2-5	CASSQDQGGGETQYF	TGCGCCAGCAGCCAAGATCAAGGAGGGGGAGAGACCCAGTACTTC
TRBV9	few	.	TRBJ2-2	CASSVVRGNTGELFF	TGTGCCAGCAGCGTAGTGCGGGGAAACACCGGGGAGCTGTTTTTT
TRBV6-1	.	.	TRBJ1-6	CASTRDGTSPLHF	TGTGCCAGCACCAGGGACGGAACTTCACCCCTCCACTTT
TRBV29-1	.	.	TRBJ1-2	CSVEYWGSGYGYTF	TGCAGCGTTGAATACTGGGGGTCGGGGTATGGCTACACCTTC
TRBV12-3/TRBV12-4	many	TRBD2	TRBJ2-3	CASNPGSSGSTDTQYF	TGTGCCAGCAACCCCGGGTCTAGCGGCAGCACAGATACGCAGTATTTT
TRBV11-2	once	.	TRBJ2-7	CASSSDDRPTYEQYF	TGTGCCAGCAGCTCCGACGACAGGCCTACCTACGAGCAGTACTTC
TRBV11-2	few	.	TRBJ2-1	CASSLGPGERAVYNEQFF	TGTGCCAGCAGCTTAGGCCCGGGGGAGAGAGCCGTTTACAATGAGCAGTTCTTC
TRBV28	few	.	TRBJ1-1	CASSFPPEGRRWNTEAFF	TGTGCCAGCAGTTTCCCCCCCGAAGGGCGGCGGTGGAACACTGAAGCTTTCTTT
TRBV20-1	few	.	TRBJ1-1	CSARGTGPLTEAFF	TGCAGTGCTAGAGGTACAGGGCCTCTCACTGAAGCTTTCTTT
TRBV3-1	.	TRBD2	TRBJ2-1	CASSQIAGLSYNEQFF	TGTGCCAGCAGCCAAATAGCGGGGCTCTCCTACAATGAGCAGTTCTTC
TRBV12-3/TRBV12-4	many	.	TRBJ1-2	CASSLGQDYGYTF	TGTGCCAGCAGTTTAGGACAGGACTATGGCTACACCTTC
TRBV7-8	.	.	TRBJ1-2	CASSLWGIYGYTF	TGTGCCAGCAGCTTATGGGGGATCTATGGCTACACCTTC
TRBV28	.	TRBD2	TRBJ2-7	CASSPWLAGNAYEQYF	TGTGCCAGCAGTCCTTGGTTAGCGGGGAACGCCTACGAGCAGTACTTC
TRBV11-2	.	.	TRBJ2-1	CASSLGGRWLGRYNEQFF	TGTGCCAGCAGCTTGGGTGGGAGGTGGTTAGGACGCTACAATGAGCAGTTCTTC
TRBV15	many	TRBD2	TRBJ2-1	CATSLLRGGTYNEQFF	TGTGCCACCTCCCTTTTGCGCGGGGGGACCTACAATGAGCAGTTCTTC
TRBV28	.	.	TRBJ2-1	CASSLQAIRVF	TGTGCCAGCAGCCTTCAAGCTATCCGTGTCTTC
TRBV3-1	many	TRBD2	TRBJ2-1	CASSQILAHEQFF	TGTGCCAGCAGCCAAATACTAGCGCATGAGCAGTTCTTC
TRBV24-1	.	TRBD1	TRBJ1-1	CATRAQGGNTEAFF	TGTGCCACCAGGGCCCAGGGGGGAAACACTGAAGCTTTCTTT
TRBV6-6	.	.	TRBJ2-3	CASLKVDTDTQYF	TGTGCCAGCCTAAAGGTAGACACAGATACGCAGTATTTT
TRBV27	.	.	TRBJ2-1	CASSPALLRQAEQFF	TGTGCCAGCAGTCCAGCCCTTTTACGTCAGGCTGAGCAGTTCTTC
TRBV4-1	.	.	TRBJ2-2	CASSQLTEANTGELFF	TGCGCCAGCAGCCAATTGACAGAGGCGAACACCGGGGAGCTGTTTTTT
TRBV2	many	.	TRBJ2-5	CASIEGNEETQYF	TGTGCCAGCATTGAGGGGAACGAAGAGACCCAGTACTTC
TRBV27	.	TRBD2	TRBJ2-3	CASSLSPSGLSTDTQYF	TGTGCCAGCAGTTTATCCCCTAGCGGGCTTAGCACAGATACGCAGTATTTT
TRBV6-1	few	.	TRBJ1-1	CASSPNGGAANTEAFF	TGTGCCAGCAGCCCGAATGGGGGCGCAGCGAACACTGAAGCTTTCTTT
TRBV6-2/TRBV6-3	once	TRBD2	TRBJ2-3	CATTEGGADTQYF	TGTGCCACCACTGAGGGAGGGGCAGATACGCAGTATTTT
TRBV7-9	many	.	TRBJ2-1	CASSPVGGAANNEQFF	TGTGCCAGCAGCCCCGTCGGCGGAGCGGCGAACAATGAGCAGTTCTTC
TRBV4-1	.	.	TRBJ2-1	CASSKNTRGDEQFF	TGCGCCAGCAGCAAGAACACGAGGGGGGATGAGCAGTTCTTC
TRBV12-3/TRBV12-4	.	.	TRBJ2-7	CASSSGRLSSREQYF	TGTGCCAGCAGTTCGGGACGGTTGTCATCCCGCGAGCAGTACTTC
TRBV6-5	many	.	TRBJ2-1	CASSYSIATGYNEQFF	TGTGCCAGCAGTTACTCGATCGCAACCGGGTACAATGAGCAGTTCTTC
TRBV2	.	.	TRBJ2-7	CASSEESDSYEQYF	TGTGCCAGCAGTGAAGAGTCAGACTCCTACGAGCAGTACTTC
TRBV10-3	few	TRBD1	TRBJ2-3	CAISPGQGAYHRTDTQYF	TGTGCCATCAGCCCGGGACAGGGGGCTTATCACCGCACAGATACGCAGTATTTT
TRBV5-8	few	.	TRBJ2-3	CASSFAASVYDTQYF	TGTGCCAGCAGCTTTGCCGCAAGTGTTTACGATACGCAGTATTTT
TRBV28	.	.	TRBJ2-7	CASSLLATAYEQYF	TGTGCCAGCAGTTTGCTAGCAACAGCCTACGAGCAGTACTTC
TRBV2	once	.	TRBJ2-5	CASSESAMAETQYF	TGTGCCAGCAGTGAAAGCGCCATGGCGGAGACCCAGTACTTC
TRBV5-5	few	.	TRBJ2-5	CASSLISRETQYF	TGTGCCAGCAGCCTCATCTCAAGGGAGACCCAGTACTTC
TRBV10-3	many	.	TRBJ1-5	CAISDLGVASNQPQHF	TGTGCCATCAGTGACCTCGGGGTCGCTAGCAATCAGCCCCAGCATTTT